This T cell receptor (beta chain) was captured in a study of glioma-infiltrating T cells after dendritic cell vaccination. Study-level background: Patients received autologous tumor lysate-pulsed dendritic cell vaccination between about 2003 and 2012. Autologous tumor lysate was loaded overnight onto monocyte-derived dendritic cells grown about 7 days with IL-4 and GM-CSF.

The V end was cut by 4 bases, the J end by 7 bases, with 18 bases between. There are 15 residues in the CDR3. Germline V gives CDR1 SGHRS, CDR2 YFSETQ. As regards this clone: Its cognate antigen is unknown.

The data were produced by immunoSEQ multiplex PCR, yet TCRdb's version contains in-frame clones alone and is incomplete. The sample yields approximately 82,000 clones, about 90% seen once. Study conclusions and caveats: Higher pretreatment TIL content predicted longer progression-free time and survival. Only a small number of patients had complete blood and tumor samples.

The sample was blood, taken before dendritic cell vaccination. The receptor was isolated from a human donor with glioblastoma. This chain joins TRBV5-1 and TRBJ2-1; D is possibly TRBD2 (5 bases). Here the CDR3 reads CASSQPWARDNEQFF. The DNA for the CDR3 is TGCGCCAGCAGCCAACCCTGGGCACGGGATAATGAGCAGTTCTTC.